This T cell receptor (beta chain) was captured in a study of fetal regulatory T cell absence and autoimmunity. Turning to the study itself: The IPEX patients lacked clinical diabetes but had exocrine pancreas autoimmunity. General study findings and limits: In IPEX syndrome, oligoclonal enrichment was read as supporting prenatal antigen-driven autoimmunity in the pancreas. Pancreas and cord blood did not differ much in TRB family usage.

As concerns this clone: Its antigen is undetermined.

This was a survey-level run. The method was immunoSEQ multiplex PCR; TCRdb's version includes in-frame clones alone and lacks a portion of them. The profile covers roughly 95,000 clones, with about two thirds appearing a single time and roughly 2% taken by the ten largest. V trimming: 8 bases; J trimming: 0 bases; junction bases outside the gene matches: 20. This CDR3 region has 20 residues. CDR1 and CDR2 (germline): ENHRY, SYGVKD. The receptor was isolated from a male donor with IPEX syndrome. The specimen was pancreas tissue. The chain links TRBV10-3 to TRBJ2-3; TRBD2 aligns across 10 bases. The CDR3 region has the DNA TGTGCCATCTCTGATATCCCCGGGACTAGCGAATACACTAGCACAGATACGCAGTATTTT. This encodes CAISDIPGTSEYTSTDTQYF.